The 12 T cell receptor beta chains listed next were all sequenced from one sample in a study of sequential checkpoint blockade in melanoma. Stated treatment: randomized to nivolumab then ipilimumab (arm A) or the reverse (arm B). Measured with immunoSEQ multiplex PCR; TCRdb has only the in-frame clones, and not every one. The sample holds about 12,000 clones, less than 75% seen once. Sequencing used CD8+ T cells sorted from blood (inferred from file names), obtained from a patient given nivolumab and ipilimumab in sequence. The receptor source for this set is a human donor with melanoma.

V gene TRBV6-5 combines with J gene TRBJ2-1, with D unresolved. The germline gives CDR1 MNHEY, CDR2 SVGAGI. CDR3 length equals 13 residues. Trimming took off 2 bases at V and 7 bases at J, with 9 bases between the two ends. The CDR3 DNA reads TGTGCCAGCAGTTACAGTCTCGGGAATGAGCAGTTCTTC. Translated: CASSYSLGNEQFF.

V and J are TRBV5-1 and TRBJ1-1; no reliable D call. V was pared by 0 bases and J by 0 bases, with 9 bases between. Germline loops: CDR1 SGHRS, CDR2 YFSETQ. This CDR3 is 15 amino acids long. The CDR3 DNA reads as TGCGCCAGCAGCTTGGCAGCAGGCTTGAACACTGAAGCTTTCTTT. Its protein product is CASSLAAGLNTEAFF.

The chain links TRBV19 to TRBJ2-3, with a tentative D call TRBD2 (6 bases). The CDR3 totals 13 residues. The V and J ends lost 3 bases and 5 bases respectively, with 9 bases between them. The germline V gene encodes CDR1 LNHDA and CDR2 SQIVND (reference sequence). The CDR3 is CASSIGGVDTQYF. CDR3 nucleotides: TGTGCCAGTAGTATCGGCGGGGTAGATACGCAGTATTTT.

This chain connects TRBV19 to TRBJ2-1; the match to TRBD2 covers 11 bases. This CDR3 contains 19 residues. From germline, CDR1 is LNHDA and CDR2 SQIVND (reference sequence). V shed 2 bases and J 6 bases; nucleotides not matched to a gene: 15. The DNA of the CDR3 is TGTGCCAGTAGTATATCCCATAGCTTAGGGACTAGCGGATTCAATGAGCAGTTCTTC. This gives the protein CASSISHSLGTSGFNEQFF.

The gene calls are TRBV7-9 and TRBJ2-4, with D unclear. The CDR3 has 13 amino acids. Germline loops: CDR1 SEHNR, CDR2 FQNEAQ (reference sequence). Trimming shortened V by 6 bases and J by 3 bases, and 9 bases separated the two germline ends. The CDR3 is CASSDIVKNIQYF. The CDR3 nucleotides read TGTGCCAGCAGTGACATTGTCAAAAACATTCAGTACTTC.

The chain uses TRBV7-9 and TRBJ1-1; D remains ambiguous. Germline values: CDR1 SEHNR, CDR2 FQNEAQ (reference sequence). The CDR3 sequence is 12 residues long. V lost 1 base to trimming and J lost 8 bases, with 8 bases between them. The CDR3 here is CASSLETVEAFF. Here the CDR3 DNA reads TGTGCCAGCAGCTTAGAAACAGTAGAAGCTTTCTTT.

This chain uses TRBV28 with TRBJ1-4; D not certain. Deletions cut 7 bases from V and 4 bases from J, with 10 bases between. This CDR3 has 13 amino acids. The germline V gene encodes CDR1 MDHEN and CDR2 SYDVKM. DNA of the CDR3: TGTGCCAGCATAGACTTGGGTAATGAAAAACTGTTTTTT. This gives the protein CASIDLGNEKLFF.

The genes are TRBV11-2 and TRBJ1-1; tentatively, D is TRBD1 (5 bases). This CDR3 is 18 amino acids long. V lost 1 base and J lost 2, with 20 bases in between. CDR1 and CDR2 (germline): SGHAT, FQNNGV. CDR3 loop: CASSLGTDMGPLNTEAFF. The CDR3 coding sequence is TGTGCCAGCAGCTTAGGGACGGACATGGGGCCCTTAAACACTGAAGCTTTCTTT.

The chain links TRBV2 to TRBJ2-3; 8 nucleotides align to TRBD1. V shed 3 bases and J 6 bases; nucleotides not matched to a gene: 8. Germline V gives CDR1 SNHLY, CDR2 FYNNEI. CDR3 length: 15 amino acids. The CDR3 loop is CASSEQGAPWDTQYF. CDR3 in DNA: TGTGCCAGCAGTGAGCAGGGGGCCCCATGGGATACGCAGTATTTT.

By its share, this clone is medium-sized. The rearrangement joins TRBV12-2 to TRBJ2-3; no DNA check was done on the table's D call, TRBD2. TRBV12-2 is a pseudogene segment. The length of the CDR3 is 20 residues. The CDR3 DNA reads TGTGCAAGTCGCTTATCTGAGGATAGCGGGAGGCCAAAATACACAGATACGCAGTATTTT. Its protein product is CASRLSEDSGRPKYTDTQYF.

The V and J genes are TRBV11-3 and TRBJ2-7; weak D call: TRBD1 (5 bases). Germline V gives CDR1 SGHNT, CDR2 YENEEA. Trimming removed 1 base from V and 2 bases from J, with 9 bases in between. The CDR3 extends over 14 amino acids. CDR3 residues: CASSLVGVTYEQYF. The CDR3 DNA reads as TGTGCCAGCAGCTTAGTAGGGGTTACCTACGAGCAGTACTTC.

This clone was observed once. The chain links TRBV6-6 to TRBJ2-3, with 12 bases aligning to TRBD1. Germline CDR1 and CDR2: MNHNY and SVGAGI (reference sequence). V gave up 6 bases and J gave up 8 bases; unmatched junction bases: 3. The CDR3 has 13 amino acids. CDR3 nucleotides: TGTGCCAGCAGCCGGGACAGGGGGCGTACGCAGTATTTT. Protein product: CASSRDRGRTQYF.